A selection of T cell receptor beta chains follows, all from one sample in a study of STAT3 mutations in large granular lymphocyte leukemia. Clones were sequenced by immunoSEQ multiplex PCR, and TCRdb holds only the in-frame ones, with some missing. The sample holds several thousand clones, roughly 80% seen once. Sequencing was performed on peripheral blood mononuclear cells. Every receptor here comes from a middle-aged man with T-cell large granular lymphocyte leukemia. Some clones in this sample may be carry-over from other donors' samples. The CDR3 runs from the conserved cysteine through the conserved F or W. The D gene is left open where the match is weak. Size is omitted from some rows. Given values are once, few, many or a class for expanded clones.

TRBJ1-1 | . | . | TRBV4-3 | CASSPGGTLNTEAFF | TGCGCCAGCAGCCCCGGCGGGACCCTAAACACTGAAGCTTTCTTT
TRBJ2-3 | TRBD2 | . | TRBV7-9 | CATRGGAADTQYF | TGTGCCACTCGCGGGGGGGCTGCAGATACGCAGTATTTT
TRBJ2-4 | . | . | TRBV9 | CASSVNPRGDQTIQYF | TGTGCCAGCAGCGTCAACCCCCGGGGAGATCAAACCATTCAGTACTTC
TRBJ1-1 | . | once | TRBV6-6 | CASSFQANTEAFF | TGTGCCAGCAGTTTTCAGGCTAACACTGAAGCTTTCTTT
TRBJ2-3 | . | few | TRBV9 | CASSVGWGRGTDTQYF | TGTGCCAGCAGCGTAGGATGGGGGCGGGGGACAGATACGCAGTATTTT
TRBJ1-2 | . | . | TRBV5-4 | CASSLDNYGYTF | TGTGCCAGCAGCTTAGACAACTATGGCTACACCTTC
TRBJ2-7 | TRBD1 | . | TRBV6-5 | CASSYRDRGPYEQYF | TGTGCCAGCAGTTATCGGGACAGGGGTCCCTACGAGCAGTACTTC
TRBJ2-7 | . | . | TRBV19 | CASSMGRIYEQYF | TGTGCCAGTAGTATGGGGCGGATCTACGAGCAGTACTTC
TRBJ2-2 | . | . | TRBV9 | CASSVRQSTGELFF | TGTGCCAGCAGCGTACGACAGAGCACCGGGGAGCTGTTTTTT
TRBJ2-3 | . | . | TRBV29-1 | CSVDEGSADTQYF | TGCAGCGTTGACGAGGGGAGTGCAGATACGCAGTATTTT
TRBJ2-3 | TRBD2 | . | TRBV9 | CASSLGGTDTQYF | TGTGCCAGCAGCCTGGGGGGGACAGATACGCAGTATTTT
TRBJ2-1 | TRBD2 | . | TRBV5-1 | CASSLAPSGADNEQFF | TGCGCCAGCAGCTTGGCGCCTAGCGGCGCCGACAATGAGCAGTTCTTC
TRBJ1-1 | . | . | TRBV29-1 | CSVEGGPNTEAFF | TGCAGCGTTGAAGGAGGGCCGAACACTGAAGCTTTCTTT
TRBJ1-2 | . | . | TRBV5-4 | CASSLDGNYGYTF | TGTGCCAGCAGCTTGGACGGTAACTATGGCTACACCTTC
TRBJ2-5 | . | . | TRBV9 | CASSGGPSRVETQYF | TGTGCCAGCAGCGGGGGGCCGTCTAGGGTCGAGACCCAGTACTTC
TRBJ1-1 | . | . | TRBV18 | CASSPPPGNTEAFF | TGTGCCAGCTCACCCCCACCGGGGAACACTGAAGCTTTCTTT
TRBJ1-2 | TRBD1 | . | TRBV7-9 | CASSPTGGSNYGYTF | TGTGCCAGCAGCCCGACAGGGGGCTCTAACTATGGCTACACCTTC
TRBJ1-6 | . | . | TRBV27 | CASSLTVYNSPLHF | TGTGCCAGCAGTTTGACAGTTTATAATTCACCCCTCCACTTT
TRBJ1-1 | . | few | TRBV14 | CASSQDVGTEAFF | TGTGCCAGCAGCCAAGACGTGGGGACTGAAGCTTTCTTT
TRBJ2-7 | . | few | TRBV5-5 | CASSLTGQASYEQYF | TGTGCCAGCAGCTTGACGGGGCAGGCCAGCTACGAGCAGTACTTC
TRBJ1-2 | . | . | TRBV5-1 | CASKGDYGYTF | TGCGCCAGCAAGGGGGACTATGGCTACACCTTC
TRBJ1-5 | TRBD1 | . | TRBV9 | CASSGGTGSNQPQHF | TGTGCCAGCAGCGGAGGGACAGGTAGCAATCAGCCCCAGCATTTT
TRBJ2-1 | . | . | TRBV5-4 | CASSLGFNYEQFF | TGTGCCAGCAGCTTAGGGTTTAACTATGAGCAGTTCTTC
TRBJ2-5 | . | . | TRBV4-3 | CASSQETGSTQETQYF | TGCGCCAGCAGCCAAGAAACGGGTAGCACCCAAGAGACCCAGTACTTC
TRBJ2-7 | TRBD1 | . | TRBV11-2 | CASSLPGTGVSYEQYF | TGTGCCAGCAGCTTACCCGGGACAGGGGTCTCCTACGAGCAGTACTTC
TRBJ2-7 | . | . | TRBV6-5 | CASSYGGPYEQYF | TGTGCCAGCAGTTACGGTGGACCCTACGAGCAGTACTTC
TRBJ2-7 | . | . | TRBV5-4 | CASSLRDREQYF | TGTGCCAGCAGCTTGAGGGACCGCGAGCAGTACTTC
TRBJ2-7 | . | . | TRBV20-1 | CSARDQDSLYF | TGCAGTGCTAGAGATCAGGACAGCCTGTACTTC
TRBJ1-1 | TRBD1 | . | TRBV10-3 | CAISGNRDRGGTEAFF | TGTGCCATCAGTGGCAATAGGGACAGGGGCGGCACTGAAGCTTTCTTT
TRBJ2-5 | . | large | TRBV9 | CASSSGHFLQETQYF | TGTGCCAGCAGCTCAGGGCACTTCCTCCAAGAGACCCAGTACTTC
TRBJ2-7 | . | . | TRBV5-4 | CASGSQGSYEQYF | TGTGCCAGCGGCTCACAGGGATCCTACGAGCAGTACTTC
TRBJ2-7 | . | . | TRBV4-3 | CASSQEGQGGYEQYF | TGCGCCAGCAGCCAAGAGGGGCAGGGAGGCTACGAGCAGTACTTC
TRBJ2-7 | . | . | TRBV7-9 | CASISNSGEQYF | TGTGCCAGCATTTCAAACAGTGGCGAGCAGTACTTC
TRBJ2-6 | . | . | TRBV15 | CATSRGLGALEGANVLTF | TGTGCCACCAGCAGAGGACTAGGGGCCCTTGAAGGGGCCAACGTCCTGACTTTC
TRBJ1-5 | . | . | TRBV28 | CASSRTRGRAQHF | TGTGCCAGCAGTCGGACCAGGGGTCGGGCCCAGCATTTT
TRBJ1-2 | TRBD1 | . | TRBV18 | CASSLTGEDGYTF | TGTGCCAGCTCCCTAACAGGGGAGGATGGCTACACCTTC
TRBJ2-5 | . | . | TRBV18 | CASSPPQTGQETQYF | TGTGCCAGCTCACCACCGCAAACCGGCCAAGAGACCCAGTACTTC
TRBJ2-7 | . | . | TRBV6-5 | CASTSGASSSYEQYF | TGTGCCAGCACCTCGGGGGCCTCCAGCTCCTACGAGCAGTACTTC
TRBJ2-7 | TRBD1 | . | TRBV5-1 | CASRGTGVGEQYF | TGCGCCAGCAGAGGGACAGGGGTTGGCGAGCAGTACTTC
TRBJ2-3 | TRBD2 | . | TRBV9 | CASSLTSGYTDTQYF | TGTGCCAGCAGTTTGACTAGCGGGTACACAGATACGCAGTATTTT